The clone carrying this T cell receptor (beta chain) was observed once. TCRdb keeps only in-frame clones here, not all; method: immunoSEQ multiplex PCR. The sample includes about 130,000 clones, roughly 72% of them seen just once. Germline loops: CDR1 MNHEY, CDR2 SMNVEV (reference sequence). The CDR3 contains 14 residues. The germline V and J ends were trimmed by 5 bases and 0 bases, with 8 bases remaining between them. This entry is derived from a study of blood T cell repertoires in COVID-19. Overall study context: Acute-phase and convalescent COVID-19 samples originated in the United States, Italy and Spain. T cells, B-cell-depleted T cells, or PBMCs supplied cDNA or gDNA.

This chain connects TRBV27 to TRBJ2-1, with unresolved D. The clonotype comes from a human donor in a cohort sampled during active COVID-19. Sequencing was done on a sample of peripheral blood. As DNA, the CDR3 is TGTGCCAGCAGTAGCACCCTCTCCTACAATGAGCAGTTCTTC. Translation: CASSSTLSYNEQFF.